The TCR beta chain described here comes from a study of blood T cell repertoires in COVID-19. V lost 6 bases and J 10 bases, leaving 13 bases between the germline ends. This CDR3 has 13 residues. CDR1 and CDR2 from the germline V gene are MDHEN and SYDVKM. Libraries were prepared by immunoSEQ multiplex PCR; TCRdb keeps only in-frame clonotypes and omits some of them. Of approximately 90,000 clones in the sample, 86% are singletons; the top ten hold around 1.3%. This TCR was recovered from an elderly man with active or convalescent COVID-19. The sample consisted of peripheral blood. This chain uses TRBV28 with TRBJ1-6; D gene ambiguous. The CDR3 DNA sequence: TGTGCCAGCAGCTTGCTTCGGGGATCACCCCTCCACTTT. This encodes CASSLLRGSPLHF.